These 15 T cell receptor beta chains originate from one sample sequenced in a study of blood T cell repertoires in COVID-19. TCRdb's table, derived via immunoSEQ multiplex PCR, lists solely in-frame clones and lacks some. In the table there are around 120,000 clones, 82% of which are singletons. Sequences were obtained from peripheral blood. The receptors originated from a man between 65 and 85 years old with active or convalescent COVID-19.

The rearrangement links TRBV21-1 to TRBJ2-1; the table calls TRBD1, which could not be checked here. TRBV21-1 is a known pseudogene. This CDR3 has 15 amino acids. In nucleotides, the CDR3 is TGTGCCAGCAGAGGCAGGGCGAGCTCCTACAATGAGCAGTTCTTC. Translation gives CASRGRASSYNEQFF.

CDR3 nucleotides: TGTGCCAGCAGCCAACAGGTCTTAGCGGGGAGGAATGAGCAGTTCTTC. This sequence encodes CASSQQVLAGRNEQFF. J is TRBJ2-1 and V is TRBV3-1 (or the pseudogene TRBV3-2); 8 bases line up with TRBD2. This CDR3 comprises 16 residues. The trim removed 2 bases at V and 7 bases at J, leaving 10 bases unmatched. Looked up from germline, CDR1 is LGHDT and CDR2 is YNNKEL (reference sequence).

Remarks on this clone: In the same sample, other DNA sequences code for this CDR3. The chain carries TRBV11-3 and TRBJ1-1, with a tentative D call TRBD1 (5 bases). With 2 bases removed from V and 7 bases from J, the gap between germline ends came to 5 bases. In germline, CDR1 is SGHNT, CDR2 YENEEA. The CDR3 has 11 residues. The CDR3 loop is CASSLQGEAFF. As DNA, the CDR3 is TGTGCCAGCAGCTTACAGGGTGAAGCTTTCTTT.

This chain links TRBV3-1 (or the pseudogene TRBV3-2) with TRBJ1-2; D unresolved. The CDR3 has 17 residues. V lost 3 bases and J 2 bases, leaving 19 bases between the germline ends. Germline values: CDR1 LGHDT, CDR2 YNNKEL (reference sequence). Here the CDR3 DNA reads TGTGCCAGCAGCCACCGACCCAGGAATTTCCCCAACTATGGCTACACCTTC. It encodes CASSHRPRNFPNYGYTF.

The rearrangement links TRBV27 to TRBJ2-1; D remains unclear. V gave up 6 bases and J gave up 4 bases, with 10 bases separating them. Germline V gene data show CDR1 as MNHEY and CDR2 as SMNVEV (reference sequence). The CDR3 is made up of 13 amino acids. Here the CDR3 reads CASSLRRYNEQFF. DNA of the CDR3: TGTGCCAGCAGCCTGCGCAGGTACAATGAGCAGTTCTTC.

A few counts support this clone. J is TRBJ2-7 and V is TRBV5-1; 7 bases match TRBD1. Germline values: CDR1 SGHRS, CDR2 YFSETQ. After removal of 7 bases from V and 1 base from J, the junction contained 14 bases not matched to a gene. This CDR3 is 16 amino acids long. CDR3 DNA sequence: TGCGCCAGCCGCCTAGGGGGTACAGGGGTATCCTACGAGCAGTACTTC. Translating gives CASRLGGTGVSYEQYF.

The CDR3 nucleotides are TGTGCCAGCACAAACAGACAGTCCAACACTGAAGCTTTCTTT. Its translation is CASTNRQSNTEAFF. V is TRBV6-5 and J is TRBJ1-1, with D possibly matching TRBD1 (5 bases). Germline V lookup: CDR1 MNHEY, CDR2 SVGAGI. Trimming cost V 7 bases and J 2 bases, with 14 bases left between them. The CDR3 consists of 14 residues.

The rearrangement uses TRBV4-1 and TRBJ1-1, with TRBD1 matching over 12 bases. Germline CDR1 is MGHRA and CDR2 is YSYEKL. J lost 4 bases, V lost 3 bases, and 9 bases had no gene match. This CDR3 spans 17 amino acids. CDR3 nucleotide sequence: TGCGCCAGCAGCCAGCTGGGGACAGGGGGCGGCGGCACTGAAGCTTTCTTT. It codes for CASSQLGTGGGGTEAFF.

This chain connects TRBV5-4 to TRBJ2-3; possibly TRBD2 for D (5 bases). Per the germline V gene, CDR1 is SGHNT and CDR2 is YYREEE (reference sequence). The ends were cut back, 1 base at V and 4 bases at J, with 10 bases in the middle. This CDR3 contains 14 residues. For the CDR3, the DNA is TGTGCCAGCAGCTTGCCTAGCCGAGCAGATACGCAGTATTTT. Protein: CASSLPSRADTQYF.

The gene calls are TRBV7-9 and TRBJ2-7, with 11 bases fitting TRBD1. This CDR3 is 15 amino acids long. With V trimmed by 3 bases and J by 6 bases, 7 bases remained unmatched. The V gene's germline CDR1 is SEHNR and CDR2 FQNEAQ (reference sequence). The CDR3, as DNA: TGTGCCAGCAGCTTGCTTCGGACAGGGGGCTCCGAGCAGTACTTC. Amino acid sequence: CASSLLRTGGSEQYF.

This clone has just a few counts. The rearrangement joins TRBV7-2 to TRBJ1-3; 8 nucleotides agree with TRBD1. CDR3 length: 14 amino acids. V dropped 1 base and J dropped 7; count of bases not matched to a gene: 3. Germline-derived CDR1 and CDR2 are SGHTA and FQGNSA. DNA for the CDR3: TGTGCCAGCAGCTTAGGGACAGGGAGGAACACCATATATTTT. Protein: CASSLGTGRNTIYF. The whole variable domain, filled in from reference TRBV7-2 and TRBJ1-3, reads GAGVSQSPSNKVTEKGKDVELRCDPISGHTALYWYRQSLGQGLEFLIYFQGNSAPDKSGLPSDRFSAERTGGSVSTLTIQRTQQEDSAVYLCASSLGTGRNTIYFGEGSWLTVV.

The CDR3 reads CALIRGTDTQYF. For the CDR3, the DNA is TGTGCCTTAATACGGGGCACAGATACGCAGTATTTT. This chain joins TRBV30 and TRBJ2-3; no clear D. CDR1 and CDR2 from the germline V gene are GTSNPN and SVGIG (reference sequence). This CDR3 spans 12 amino acids. The V end was cut by 7 bases, the J end by 1 base, with 9 bases between.

This clone was counted once. The chain employs TRBV19 and TRBJ2-2; TRBD1 might be the D (6 bases). Germline CDR1 LNHDA, CDR2 SQIVND (reference sequence). The CDR3 has 16 residues. Trimming stripped 2 bases from V and 6 bases from J, with 16 bases between. Here the CDR3 reads CASSIMGGGTPGELFF. CDR3 DNA sequence: TGTGCCAGTAGTATAATGGGTGGGGGCACCCCCGGGGAGCTGTTTTTT.

About this clone itself: One junction end does not reproduce the germline sequence, and a read error may be involved. The chain recombines TRBV7-7 with TRBJ2-1, with a tentative D call TRBD1 (6 bases). The germline CDR1 and CDR2 sequences are SSHAT and FNYEAQ (reference sequence). This CDR3 comprises 14 residues. This CDR3 is CASSPGTYYNEQFF. The CDR3, as DNA: TGTGCTAGCAGCCCGGGGACATACTACAATGAGCAGTTCTTC. Full variable domain (missing parts from reference TRBV7-7 and TRBJ2-1): GAGVSQSPRYKVTKRGQDVTLRCDPISSHATLYWYQQALGQGPEFLTYFNYEAQPDKSGLPSDRFSAERPEGSISTLTIQRTEQRDSAMYRCASSPGTYYNEQFFGPGTRLTVL.

V usage is TRBV10-3 and J usage is TRBJ1-6, with 8 bases fitting TRBD1. Germline trimming cut 0 bases from V and 7 bases from J; bases unmatched to any gene: 2. Per the germline V gene, CDR1 is ENHRY and CDR2 is SYGVKD. The CDR3 totals 15 residues. The CDR3 coding sequence is TGTGCCATCAGTGAGTCAGGACAGGGCAATTCACCCCTCCACTTT. This sequence encodes CAISESGQGNSPLHF.